Shown below are 15 T cell receptor beta chains from a single sample sequenced in a study of OX40 agonist ivuxolimab in advanced cancers. Profiling relied on immunoSEQ multiplex PCR, and the TCRdb table lists in-frame clones only, not all of them. The top ten clones hold around 6.5% of a sample with tens of thousands of clones, around 87% of them seen once. This specimen consisted of CD4+ or CD8+ T cells sorted from blood, obtained in a trial of the OX40 agonist ivuxolimab. These receptors were obtained from an adult with an advanced solid tumor such as melanoma, head and neck, liver or kidney cancer.

V gene TRBV9 combines with J gene TRBJ1-2, with no clear D. CDR1 is SGDLS, CDR2 YYNGEE, per germline. The ends were cut back, 3 bases at V and 2 bases at J, with 8 bases in the middle. The CDR3 is 13 amino acids. The CDR3 region is CASSDGVNYGYTF. The CDR3 DNA follows: TGTGCCAGCAGCGACGGGGTAAACTATGGCTACACCTTC.

The DNA for the CDR3 is TGTGCCAGCAGTTTGAGCTACCCGAACAGGCAAGAGACCCAGTACTTC. Translated: CASSLSYPNRQETQYF. J is TRBJ2-5 and V is TRBV28; TRBD1 is a possible D gene (5 bases). Germline V gene data show CDR1 as MDHEN and CDR2 as SYDVKM. The CDR3 is 16 residues long. V was trimmed by 3 bases and J by 2 bases, leaving 16 bases between them.

The chain is built from TRBV30 and TRBJ2-5; TRBD1 might be the D (5 bases). Trimming stripped 0 bases from V and 0 bases from J, with 17 bases between. The CDR3 sequence is 17 residues long. Per germline, CDR1 GTSNPN and CDR2 SVGIG (reference sequence). The CDR3 coding sequence is TGTGCCTGGAGTGTAATGGCGCCAGGGAAGTACCAAGAGACCCAGTACTTC. This encodes CAWSVMAPGKYQETQYF.

V usage is TRBV19 and J usage is TRBJ2-4, with 10 nucleotides matching TRBD1. With 5 bases clipped from V and 8 bases from J, the junction kept 9 bases outside the gene matches. CDR3 size: 15 residues. Germline-derived CDR1 and CDR2 are LNHDA and SQIVND (reference sequence). The CDR3 sequence is CASSSDRGPGDIQYF. The CDR3 region has the DNA TGTGCCAGTAGTTCAGACAGGGGGCCAGGGGACATTCAGTACTTC. The full variable domain, rest sourced from reference TRBV19 and TRBJ2-4, is DGGITQSPKYLFRKEGQNVTLSCEQNLNHDAMYWYRQDPGQGLRLIYYSQIVNDFQKGDIAEGYSVSREKKESFPLTVTSAQKNPTAFYLCASSSDRGPGDIQYFGAGTRLSVL.

This rearrangement joins TRBV19 to TRBJ2-1; 7 positions match TRBD1. The CDR3 runs 14 residues. J was trimmed by 6 bases and V by 1 base; bases with no gene match: 3. Looked up from germline, CDR1 is LNHDA and CDR2 is SQIVND (reference sequence). DNA for the CDR3: TGTGCCAGTAGTATAGCAACAGGGGTCAATGAGCAGTTCTTC. Translated: CASSIATGVNEQFF.

V usage is TRBV4-1 and J usage is TRBJ2-7, with unresolved D. The germline gives CDR1 MGHRA, CDR2 YSYEKL. V was cut by 1 base and J by 3 bases, with 10 bases left in between. The CDR3 is made up of 14 amino acids. The CDR3 sequence is CASSQGPGDYEQYF. The CDR3 DNA is TGCGCCAGCAGCCAAGGCCCCGGAGACTACGAGCAGTACTTC.

The chain carries TRBV29-1 and TRBJ2-7; TRBD2 might be the D (5 bases). Trimming left V 1 base short and J 3 bases short, with 13 bases between. CDR1 and CDR2 from the germline V gene are SQVTM and ANQGSEA. The CDR3 sequence is 14 residues long. CDR3 residues: CSVEGWGANYEQYF. The CDR3 region has the DNA TGCAGCGTTGAAGGATGGGGAGCGAACTACGAGCAGTACTTC.

J is TRBJ1-3 and V is TRBV19; D is ambiguous. V was cut by 7 bases and J by 0 bases, with 13 bases left in between. There are 15 residues in the CDR3. Germline-derived CDR1 and CDR2 are LNHDA and SQIVND (reference sequence). For the CDR3, the DNA is TGTGCCAGTACTACAGCGGACTACTCTGGAAACACCATATATTTT. This codes for CASTTADYSGNTIYF.

This clone was recorded only once. The chain carries TRBV15 and TRBJ1-4; 8 nucleotides align to TRBD1. Germline CDR1 is LNHNV and CDR2 is YYDKDF (reference sequence). V trimming: 3 bases; J trimming: 4 bases; junction bases outside the gene matches: 1. The CDR3 is 14 residues long. The CDR3 bases are TGTGCCACCAGCAGTGGGACAGGTAATGAAAAACTGTTTTTT. It translates to CATSSGTGNEKLFF.

The V gene is TRBV28, the J gene TRBJ2-1; TRBD2 aligns across 7 bases. The CDR3 length is 15 residues. V trimming: 2 bases; J trimming: 3 bases; junction bases outside the gene matches: 4. Germline V CDR1 and CDR2: MDHEN, SYDVKM. The CDR3 loop is CASSLAGALYNEQFF. In DNA, the CDR3 is TGTGCCAGCAGTTTAGCGGGAGCCCTCTACAATGAGCAGTTCTTC.

This chain uses TRBV5-1 with TRBJ2-5; unclear D gene. CDR1 is SGHRS, CDR2 YFSETQ, per germline. The CDR3 length is 14 residues. V dropped 5 bases and J dropped 0 bases, with 11 bases sitting between them. CDR3 coding DNA: TGCGCCAGCAGACCTACCGGGTACCAAGAGACCCAGTACTTC. It yields the protein CASRPTGYQETQYF.

This chain uses TRBV10-2 with TRBJ2-7, with D tentatively TRBD1 (6 bases). This CDR3 is 12 amino acids long. From germline, CDR1 is WSHSY and CDR2 SAAADI. Between the trimmed V and J ends, which lost 3 bases and 6 bases, there was a span of 9 bases. The DNA for the CDR3 is TGCGCCAGCAGTGAAAGGGGGTTCGAGCAGTACTTC. This translates into CASSERGFEQYF.

The chain has TRBV27 and TRBJ1-1; TRBD1 agrees at 7 bases. The CDR3 runs to 17 residues. Per germline, CDR1 MNHEY and CDR2 SMNVEV (reference sequence). V lost 8 bases and J lost 2; bases outside the gene matches: 17. CDR3 protein: CASCGAGRGPPNTEAFF. DNA of the CDR3: TGTGCCAGCTGCGGGGCGGGGAGGGGGCCCCCAAACACTGAAGCTTTCTTT.

This sequence joins TRBV27 and TRBJ2-3, with D perhaps matching TRBD2 (6 bases). The CDR3 contains 15 residues. Trimming removed 4 bases from V and 0 bases from J, with 11 bases in between. The V gene's germline CDR1 is MNHEY and CDR2 SMNVEV (reference sequence). The CDR3 protein is CASSYSGLSTDTQYF. CDR3 in DNA: TGTGCCAGCAGTTATAGCGGACTTAGCACAGATACGCAGTATTTT.

This chain connects TRBV9 to TRBJ2-7; tentatively, D is TRBD1 (6 bases). CDR1 and CDR2 from the germline V gene are SGDLS and YYNGEE. The CDR3 is 14 amino acids. V lost 0 bases to trimming and J lost 3 bases, with 10 bases between them. The DNA of the CDR3 is TGTGCCAGCAGCGTAGCCCAGGGGAGCTACGAGCAGTACTTC. Its protein product is CASSVAQGSYEQYF.